The 2 T cell receptor beta chains below were found in one sample sequenced in a study of regulatory T cells in long-lasting Graves disease. Time point in this sample: persistent/refractory GD, antithyroid drugs over 5 years with positive TRAb. PBMC-extracted RNA yielded the TCR library. HTBI primers from iRepertoire and Arm-PCR of CDR3 regions yielded the TCR beta libraries. TCRdb re-derived calls from the multiplex PCR reads in MiXCR, one entry per CDR3 protein. The sample lists 700,000 or so distinct CDR3 sequences, around 32% seen once, with roughly 41% in the top ten. Source: peripheral blood mononuclear cells (PBMCs), taken when the disease was refractory, from a patient treated with antithyroid drugs. The receptors here all came from a female donor with Graves disease.

The rearrangement uses TRBV5-1 and TRBJ1-6; the match to TRBD1 covers 9 bases. CDR1 is SGHRS and CDR2 is YFSETQ in the germline V gene. V lost 4 bases, J lost 10 bases, and 18 bases stayed unmatched. The length of the CDR3 is 18 residues. CDR3 amino acids: CASSHGIMNRGRGSPLHF. CDR3 sequence (DNA): TGCGCCAGCAGCCACGGAATAATGAACAGGGGGCGCGGGTCACCCCTCCACTTT.

This chain uses TRBV19 with TRBJ2-7; D is unresolved. This CDR3 has 14 residues. V dropped 3 bases and J dropped 6 bases, with 15 bases sitting between them. Looked up from germline, CDR1 is LNHDA and CDR2 is SQIVND (reference sequence). CDR3 residues: CASSIPASVGEQYF. Written as DNA, the CDR3 is TGTGCCAGTAGTATCCCAGCCTCCGTCGGCGAGCAGTACTTC.